In this sample, the clone carrying this TCR beta chain turned up a few times. Its specificity is not known. This record belongs to a study of somatic mutations in cytotoxic T cells in rheumatoid arthritis. As for the study in general: Each patient's diagnosis was followed right away by a blood draw (about 30 ml EDTA), before any treatment. General study points: Each of about an eighth of the roughly 60 patients had a largest CD8+ clone that made up more than 20% of CD8+ cells. Patients with rheumatoid arthritis, but not healthy controls, had CD8+ clonality that increased with age.

TCRdb's table, derived via immunoSEQ multiplex PCR, lists solely in-frame clones and lacks some. This table has 15,000 to 20,000 clones, 85% appearing once. The CDR3 extends over 15 amino acids. Germline-derived CDR1 and CDR2 are PRHDT and FYEKMQ (reference sequence). The germline V and J ends were trimmed by 4 bases and 7 bases, with 19 bases remaining between them. The clonotype comes from a woman between 40 and 50 years old with rheumatoid arthritis. The sample was CD8+ T cells sorted from blood. This chain links TRBV13 with TRBJ1-1; a possible D gene is TRBD1 (6 bases). CDR3 protein: CASSSTWTARSEAFF. The CDR3 nucleotides are TGTGCCAGCAGCTCGACCTGGACAGCAAGGAGTGAAGCTTTCTTT.